The sequence of this T cell receptor beta chain was determined in a study of early T cells in non-severe SARS-CoV-2 infection. Across the whole study: It was bulk RNA from unsorted whole blood that was sequenced, and the chains were unpaired.

The germline V gene has CDR1 KGHDR and CDR2 SFDVKD. The CDR3 is made up of 15 amino acids. With 3 bases removed from V and 2 bases from J, the gap between germline ends came to 12 bases. This clonotype came up a few times. Unique molecular identifiers were affixed to single, distinct cDNA molecules. TCRdb reprocessed the 5' RACE reads via MiXCR and lists one record per CDR3 protein. Of roughly 92,000 distinct CDR3 sequences in the sample, roughly 12% were seen once. The TCR sequence derives from an adult who was a healthcare worker with PCR-confirmed SARS-CoV-2 infection or an uninfected control (not recorded which). The chain employs TRBV24-1 and TRBJ2-5; D may be TRBD1 or TRBD2 (5 bases each). The sequencing here drew on whole blood, taken at baseline. CDR3 nucleotides: TGTGCCACCAGTGATGGGGGACGGATACAAGAGACCCAGTACTTC. This sequence encodes CATSDGGRIQETQYF.